Below, 20 T cell receptor beta chains from the same sample are listed, as sequenced in a study of CXCR3-negative and CXCR3-positive naive CD8 T cells. Study outcomes and limitations: Higher TRB CDR3 hydrophobicity marked CXCR3-positive naive cells relative to CXCR3-negative naive cells.

UMI-labeled TRB cDNA libraries were prepared by 5' RACE. From the 5' RACE reads, TCRdb lists one entry per CDR3 protein and no DNA. Here the sample table reports thousands of distinct CDR3 sequences. These TCRs' antigens remain unknown. The sample taken for sequencing was naive CXCR3+ CD8+ T cells from blood. The subset denotes: CD45RO-CCR7+CD27+CD95- naive CD8+ T cells expressing CXCR3 (TNR3+). These receptors were collected from a human donor in good health. Some clones in this sample may be carry-over from other donors' samples.

This clonotype shows up as medium-sized by frequency. CDR3 sequence: CASSPAGYSPLHF. V usage is TRBV3-1 and J usage is TRBJ1-6. The germline V gene has CDR1 LGHDT and CDR2 YNNKEL (reference sequence). There are 13 residues in the CDR3.

This chain connects TRBV7-9 to TRBJ2-7; TCRdb's D call of TRBD1 is untestable without DNA. This CDR3 comprises 17 residues. From germline, CDR1 is SEHNR and CDR2 FQNEAQ (reference sequence). The CDR3 here is CASSTSGTTEVLYEQYF.

This clonotype ranks as medium-sized in terms of frequency. This chain links TRBV14 with TRBJ2-6; TCRdb outputs TRBD1, but without DNA this stays unchecked. The germline CDR1 and CDR2 sequences are SGHDN and FVKESK. This CDR3 is built from 17 residues. The CDR3 sequence: CASSQFQGVTGANVLTF.

The rearrangement uses TRBV4-1 and TRBJ2-1; TCRdb picks TRBD1, but there is no DNA to check that call. The CDR3 is 14 residues long. Looked up from germline, CDR1 is MGHRA and CDR2 is YSYEKL. This CDR3 reads CASSQKQGAVEQFF.

This clonotype is labeled medium-sized (0.01 to 0.1%) based on frequency. CDR3 protein: CASSLGPGSIQETQYF. This chain links TRBV11-2 with TRBJ2-5; the TRBD1 assignment by TCRdb is unverifiable without DNA. The germline V gene has CDR1 SGHAT and CDR2 FQNNGV. The CDR3 consists of 16 residues.

The rearrangement links TRBV5-1 to TRBJ2-3. The CDR3 contains 11 residues. Germline V gene data show CDR1 as SGHRS and CDR2 as YFSETQ. The CDR3: CASRSSDTQYF.

The chain couples TRBV29-1 to TRBJ2-7; as DNA is missing, the TRBD1 call by TCRdb cannot be tested. This CDR3 region has 14 residues. Germline-derived CDR1 and CDR2 are SQVTM and ANQGSEA. The CDR3 loop reads CSYNSGPNSYEQYF.

Measured by frequency, this clonotype is medium-sized. This CDR3 reads CSVEDLATGGTEAFF. V gene TRBV29-1 combines with J gene TRBJ1-1; TCRdb proposes TRBD1, but this gene call is untestable without DNA. Germline V gene data show CDR1 as SQVTM and CDR2 as ANQGSEA. The CDR3 runs 15 residues.

The genes are TRBV27 and TRBJ2-5; TCRdb designates TRBD1, a call that cannot be tested without DNA. The CDR3 has 13 amino acids. Germline V lookup: CDR1 MNHEY, CDR2 SMNVEV (reference sequence). The CDR3 protein is CASSFTGGETQYF.

V and J are TRBV12-3 or TRBV12-4 and TRBJ1-5. This CDR3 is built from 12 residues. CDR3 region: CASSLDDQPQHF.

The gene calls are TRBV18 and TRBJ2-4; TCRdb lists TRBD2, though no DNA is available to test this call. The CDR3 has 17 amino acids. Germline V gene sequence: CDR1 KGHSH, CDR2 LQKENI. The chain's CDR3 is CASSPTSGALAKNIQYF.

This clonotype registers medium-sized (0.01 to 0.1%) by frequency. The chain carries TRBV27 and TRBJ1-5. CDR1 is MNHEY, CDR2 SMNVEV, per germline (reference sequence). The length of the CDR3 is 14 residues. This CDR3 is CASSFSGRNQPQHF.

The chain uses TRBV29-1 and TRBJ2-2; TCRdb proposes TRBD1, but this gene call is untestable without DNA. This CDR3 comprises 13 residues. Looked up from germline, CDR1 is SQVTM and CDR2 is ANQGSEA. The CDR3 loop reads CSVGTANTGELFF.

This clonotype shows up as medium-sized by frequency. This chain links TRBV29-1 with TRBJ2-7; TCRdb proposes TRBD2, but this gene call is untestable without DNA. This CDR3 has 13 amino acids. Germline assignment: CDR1 SQVTM and CDR2 ANQGSEA. The CDR3 spells CSVETSGSYEQYF.

Considering frequency, this clonotype is medium-sized. V usage is TRBV5-5 and J usage is TRBJ2-2; absent DNA, TCRdb's TRBD2 call cannot be checked. In germline, CDR1 is SGHKS, CDR2 YYEKEE (reference sequence). This CDR3 region has 14 residues. CDR3: CASTLPAGAGELFF.

Measured by frequency, this clonotype is medium-sized. The chain's CDR3 is CASSSPGLAGPATDTQYF. The genes are TRBV12-3 or TRBV12-4 and TRBJ2-3; the TCRdb D gene call, TRBD2, has no DNA to confirm it. There are 18 residues in the CDR3.

The CDR3 loop reads CSPFSRNEQFF. V and J are TRBV29-1 and TRBJ2-1. The CDR3 covers 11 residues. Germline lookup yields CDR1 SQVTM and CDR2 ANQGSEA.

This sequence joins TRBV3-1 and TRBJ2-5; TCRdb picks TRBD2, but there is no DNA to check that call. CDR1 and CDR2 (germline): LGHDT, YNNKEL (reference sequence). The CDR3 runs 16 residues. CDR3 protein: CASSHGLAPLQETQYF.

The genes are TRBV5-1 and TRBJ2-5; the TRBD2 assignment by TCRdb is unverifiable without DNA. Per germline, CDR1 SGHRS and CDR2 YFSETQ. This CDR3 has 17 amino acids. The CDR3 protein is CASNMIPPSGVQETQYF. Drawing the rest from reference TRBV5-1 and TRBJ2-5, the complete variable domain is KAGVTQTPRYLIKTRGQQVTLSCSPISGHRSVSWYQQTPGQGLQFLFEYFSETQRNKGNFPGRFSGRQFSNSRSEMNVSTLELGDSALYLCASNMIPPSGVQETQYFGPGTRLLVL.

This chain connects TRBV29-1 to TRBJ2-5; as DNA is missing, the TRBD1 call by TCRdb cannot be tested. From germline, CDR1 is SQVTM and CDR2 ANQGSEA. This CDR3 is built from 14 residues. This CDR3 reads CSVELGTGKVTQYF.